This T cell receptor (beta chain) was documented in a study of CD8 T cells in Susac syndrome. After extraction with the RNeasy kit, about 0.45 to 1 ug of the RNA was reverse transcribed using random hexamers. One entry per CDR3 protein, called by TCRdb with MiXCR from the immunoSEQ multiplex PCR reads. The sample records tens of thousands of distinct CDR3 sequences, approximately 96% being singletons. V lost 8 bases and J lost 7, with 14 bases in between. This CDR3 is 13 amino acids long. Germline CDR1 is MNHEY and CDR2 is SVGAGI. This clonotype originated in a human donor with Susac syndrome. The chain has TRBV6-5 and TRBJ1-4; unclear D gene. Material: CD8+ T cells from PBMCs. The CDR3 sequence: CASRLLASEKLFF. CDR3 coding DNA: TGTGCCAGCCGCTTATTGGCTTCTGAAAAACTGTTTTTT.